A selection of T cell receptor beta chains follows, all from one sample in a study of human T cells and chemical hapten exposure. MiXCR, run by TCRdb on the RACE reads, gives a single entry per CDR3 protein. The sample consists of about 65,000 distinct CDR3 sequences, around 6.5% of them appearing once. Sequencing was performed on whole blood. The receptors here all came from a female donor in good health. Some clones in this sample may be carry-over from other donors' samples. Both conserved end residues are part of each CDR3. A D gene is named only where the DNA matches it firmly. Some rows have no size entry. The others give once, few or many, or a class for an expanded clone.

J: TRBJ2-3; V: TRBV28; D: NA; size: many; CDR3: CASSLAGRSSSTDTQYF; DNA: TGTGCCAGCAGTTTAGCTGGGAGGTCCTCTAGCACAGATACGCAGTATTTT
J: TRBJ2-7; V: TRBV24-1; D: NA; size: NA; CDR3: CATSDWGSDYEQYF; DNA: TGTGCCACCAGTGATTGGGGCAGCGACTACGAGCAGTACTTC
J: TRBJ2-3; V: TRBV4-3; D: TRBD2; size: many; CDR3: CASSQVAAGGRSDTQYF; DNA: TGCGCCAGCAGCCAAGTCGCAGCGGGAGGCCGTTCAGATACGCAGTATTTT
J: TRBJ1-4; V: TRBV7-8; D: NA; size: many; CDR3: CASSLNRIDEKLFF; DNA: TGTGCCAGCAGCCTCAACAGGATAGATGAAAAACTGTTTTTT
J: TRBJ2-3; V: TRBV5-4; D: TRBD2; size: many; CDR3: CASSLGLADTDTQYF; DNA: TGTGCCAGCAGCCTGGGACTAGCGGACACAGATACGCAGTATTTT
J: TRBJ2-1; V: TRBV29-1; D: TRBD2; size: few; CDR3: CSAERSGRALNEQFF; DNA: TGCAGCGCTGAACGGAGCGGGAGGGCCCTTAATGAGCAGTTCTTC
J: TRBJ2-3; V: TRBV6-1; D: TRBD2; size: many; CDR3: CASSETSGSSDTQYF; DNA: TGTGCCAGCAGTGAGACTAGCGGGAGTTCAGATACGCAGTATTTT
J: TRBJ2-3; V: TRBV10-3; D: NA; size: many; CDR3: CAISDKGNTDTQYF; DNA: TGTGCCATCAGTGATAAGGGGAACACAGATACGCAGTATTTT
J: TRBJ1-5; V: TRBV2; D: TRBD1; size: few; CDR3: CASSLTWDSRNQPQHF; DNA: TGTGCCAGCAGCTTAACCTGGGACAGCCGCAATCAGCCCCAGCATTTT
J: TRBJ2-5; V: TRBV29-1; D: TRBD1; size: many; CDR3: CSVAQGQQETQYF; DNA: TGCAGCGTTGCCCAGGGACAGCAAGAGACCCAGTACTTC
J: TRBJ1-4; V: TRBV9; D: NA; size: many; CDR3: CASSPTTATNEKLFF; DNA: TGTGCCAGCAGCCCGACGACAGCAACTAATGAAAAACTGTTTTTT
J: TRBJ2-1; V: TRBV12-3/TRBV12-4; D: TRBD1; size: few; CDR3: CASSFLGQGIDEQFF; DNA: TGTGCCAGCAGTTTTTTGGGACAGGGCATCGATGAGCAGTTCTTC
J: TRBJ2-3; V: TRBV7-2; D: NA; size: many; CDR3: CASSRDRTSTDTQYF; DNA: TGTGCCAGCAGCCGAGACAGGACTAGCACAGATACGCAGTATTTT
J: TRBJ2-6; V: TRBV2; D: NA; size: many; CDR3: CASQLRFISSGANVLTF; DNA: TGTGCCAGCCAGCTCAGGTTCATAAGCTCTGGGGCCAACGTCCTGACTTTC
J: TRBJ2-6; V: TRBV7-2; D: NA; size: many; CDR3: CASSLAGAGANVLTF; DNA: TGTGCCAGCAGCTTAGCGGGGGCCGGGGCCAACGTCCTGACTTTC
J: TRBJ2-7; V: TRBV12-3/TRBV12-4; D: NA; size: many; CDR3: CASSLAAAEQYF; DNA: TGTGCCAGCAGTTTAGCGGCCGCCGAGCAGTACTTC
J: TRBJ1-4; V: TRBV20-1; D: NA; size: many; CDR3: CSAMDLPPAAEEKLFF; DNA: TGCAGTGCCATGGATCTACCCCCTGCTGCAGAGGAAAAACTGTTTTTT
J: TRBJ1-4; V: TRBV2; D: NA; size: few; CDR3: CASRWDPTLNEKLFF; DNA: TGTGCCAGCAGATGGGACCCGACCCTTAATGAAAAACTGTTTTTT
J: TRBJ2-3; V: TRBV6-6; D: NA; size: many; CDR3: CASSYTDRIRSTDTQYF; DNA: TGTGCCAGCAGTTACACTGACAGAATACGAAGCACAGATACGCAGTATTTT
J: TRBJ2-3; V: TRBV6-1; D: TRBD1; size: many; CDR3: CASSVTQGVWVTDTQYF; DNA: TGTGCCAGCAGTGTTACGCAGGGGGTATGGGTCACAGATACGCAGTATTTT
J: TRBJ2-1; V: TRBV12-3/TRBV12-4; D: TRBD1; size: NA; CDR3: CASSAPGTGGKVEQFF; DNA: TGTGCCAGCAGTGCTCCCGGGACAGGGGGCAAGGTTGAGCAGTTCTTC
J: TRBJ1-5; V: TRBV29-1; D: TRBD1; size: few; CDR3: CSVGWGQNQPQHF; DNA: TGCAGCGTTGGTTGGGGACAGAATCAGCCCCAGCATTTT
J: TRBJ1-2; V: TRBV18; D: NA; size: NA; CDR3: CASSPGPIQGNGYTF; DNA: TGTGCCAGCTCACCGGGGCCCATTCAAGGAAATGGCTACACCTTC
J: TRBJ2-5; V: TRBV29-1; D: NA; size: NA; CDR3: CSVPYREEETQYF; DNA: TGCAGCGTCCCGTACAGGGAGGAAGAGACCCAGTACTTC